The 17 T cell receptor beta chains below all came from one sample that was sequenced in a study of T cell responses to AZD1222 COVID-19 vaccine. The protocol was immunoSEQ multiplex PCR, while the TCRdb copy is restricted to in-frame clones and leaves out a portion. The table records tens of thousands of clones, 89% of them present only once. Source: peripheral blood, taken 28 days after the second AZD1222 dose. The receptor source for this set is an adult who received the AZD1222 COVID-19 vaccine.

The rearrangement joins TRBV12-3 or TRBV12-4 to TRBJ1-5; D is unclear. CDR3 size: 13 residues. Trimming took 3 bases from V and 4 from J, leaving 7 bases between them. In DNA form, the CDR3 reads TGTGCCAGCAGTTTTACCGGAAATCAGCCCCAGCATTTT. It specifies CASSFTGNQPQHF.

V is TRBV27 and J is TRBJ2-1, with D perhaps matching TRBD1 (6 bases). The CDR3 runs 14 residues. Looked up from germline, CDR1 is MNHEY and CDR2 is SMNVEV (reference sequence). The V end was cut by 2 bases, the J end by 6 bases, with 11 bases between. The CDR3 nucleotides are TGTGCCAGCAGTTTACCACAGGGAAGCAATGAGCAGTTCTTC. This sequence encodes CASSLPQGSNEQFF.

The rearrangement links TRBV15 to TRBJ1-1; D remains unclear. Germline loops: CDR1 LNHNV, CDR2 YYDKDF (reference sequence). The CDR3 is made up of 15 amino acids. The V end lost 3 bases, the J end lost 1 base, and 12 bases lay between the germline ends. The CDR3 region has the DNA TGTGCCACCAGCAGGGACTTTCTGCGGAACACTGAAGCTTTCTTT. This sequence encodes CATSRDFLRNTEAFF.

The chain is built from TRBV5-1 and TRBJ1-4; 8 positions match TRBD1. CDR1 is SGHRS and CDR2 is YFSETQ in the germline V gene. The junction had 5 bases not matched to a gene; V was cut back by 2 bases and J by 8 bases. The length of the CDR3 is 14 residues. Here the CDR3 DNA reads TGCGCCAGCAGCTTAAGACAGGGGAGCGAAAAACTGTTTTTT. Translated: CASSLRQGSEKLFF.

This chain joins TRBV27 and TRBJ1-4, with D unresolved. The germline CDR1 and CDR2 sequences are MNHEY and SMNVEV (reference sequence). Trimming removed 4 bases from V and 7 bases from J, with 10 bases in between. The CDR3 covers 13 residues. CDR3 bases: TGTGCCAGCAGTTCCCTTCGGGGTGAAAAACTGTTTTTT. Its translation is CASSSLRGEKLFF.

The V and J genes are TRBV12-3 or TRBV12-4 and TRBJ1-5; no definite D call. V was clipped by 3 bases and J by 4 bases, with 7 bases between them. The length of the CDR3 is 13 residues. The CDR3 spells CASSFARNQPQHF. In nucleotides, the CDR3 is TGTGCCAGCAGTTTCGCACGGAATCAGCCCCAGCATTTT.

The chain has TRBV5-4 and TRBJ1-3, with TRBD1 as a possible D gene (5 bases). Trimming left V 4 bases short and J 3 bases short, with 23 bases between. CDR3 length: 18 residues. Germline assignment: CDR1 SGHNT and CDR2 YYREEE (reference sequence). In DNA, the CDR3 is TGTGCCAGCAGCCGTGCTAGAATTCAGGGATCCGGTGGAAACACCATATATTTT. Its protein is CASSRARIQGSGGNTIYF.

This clone was seen once. The chain has TRBV13 and TRBJ2-2; the match to TRBD2 covers 8 bases. The CDR3 contains 17 residues. CDR1 and CDR2 (germline): PRHDT, FYEKMQ (reference sequence). V shed 5 bases and J 6 bases; nucleotides not matched to a gene: 14. Written as DNA, the CDR3 is TGTGCCAGCAGCCAGACTATCGGACTAGCTCTCCCCGGGGAGCTGTTTTTT. It specifies CASSQTIGLALPGELFF.

This clone was recorded once. The V call is TRBV6-5, the J call TRBJ2-7; tentative D call: TRBD1 (6 bases). The germline V and J ends were trimmed by 6 bases and 6 bases, with 21 bases remaining between them. There are 15 residues in the CDR3. The germline V gene encodes CDR1 MNHEY and CDR2 SVGAGI. The CDR3 sequence is CASRQQGSHGGEQYF. In DNA form, the CDR3 reads TGTGCCAGCAGACAACAGGGATCGCACGGTGGCGAGCAGTACTTC.

The chain employs TRBV19 and TRBJ1-4; D unresolved. The germline V gene has CDR1 LNHDA and CDR2 SQIVND (reference sequence). The CDR3 length is 17 residues. V lost 5 bases and J 8 bases, leaving 24 bases between the germline ends. The CDR3 DNA follows: TGTGCCAGTAGTCTCATGGCTGGGCGGGTTCTACTCGAAAAACTGTTTTTT. Amino acid sequence: CASSLMAGRVLLEKLFF.

A few counts support this clone. The chain recombines TRBV9 with TRBJ2-3; D is undetermined. The germline V and J ends were trimmed by 0 bases and 0 bases, with 8 bases remaining between them. This CDR3 region has 15 residues. Germline loops: CDR1 SGDLS, CDR2 YYNGEE. The CDR3 DNA reads as TGTGCCAGCAGCGTAGGCCCCGATAGCACAGATACGCAGTATTTT. Translation: CASSVGPDSTDTQYF.

A single count supports this clone. The genes are TRBV12-5 and TRBJ1-5, with TRBD1 as a possible D gene (5 bases). Germline CDR1 reads LGHNT; CDR2 reads FRNRAP. There are 17 residues in the CDR3. Trimming cost V 3 bases and J 0 bases, with 15 bases left between them. The CDR3 sequence: CASGFRTGTYSNQPQHF. CDR3 DNA: TGTGCTAGTGGTTTCCGAACAGGTACTTATAGCAATCAGCCCCAGCATTTT.

The rearrangement uses TRBV30 and TRBJ1-1; D remains ambiguous. The V end was cut by 3 bases, the J end by 2 bases, with 16 bases between. Germline-derived CDR1 and CDR2 are GTSNPN and SVGIG (reference sequence). The CDR3 is 15 amino acids. CDR3 nucleotide sequence: TGTGCCTGGAGAGAATGGCAGAGACCCAACACTGAAGCTTTCTTT. This translates into CAWREWQRPNTEAFF.

The gene calls are TRBV19 and TRBJ1-5; TRBD1 might be the D (5 bases). This CDR3 spans 18 amino acids. Germline CDR1 reads LNHDA; CDR2 reads SQIVND (reference sequence). V gave up 3 bases and J gave up 2 bases, with 20 bases separating them. This chain's CDR3 is CASSIGATRGVRNQPQHF. The CDR3 coding sequence is TGTGCCAGTAGTATTGGGGCCACCCGGGGGGTTCGCAATCAGCCCCAGCATTTT.

The V gene is TRBV23-1, the J gene TRBJ2-7; 7 nucleotides agree with TRBD2. Being an ORF, TRBV23-1 has a function that is uncertain. The V and J ends lost 0 bases and 2 bases, in that order; junction bases with no gene match: 7. This CDR3 has 16 residues. The CDR3 bases are TGCGCCAGCAGTCAATCGGGAGGGGCGGCAGCCTACGAGCAGTACTTC. Residues: CASSQSGGAAAYEQYF.

In this sample, this clone turned up a few times. V is TRBV27 and J is TRBJ1-1, with TRBD1 as a possible D gene (6 bases). The ends were cut back, 2 bases at V and 2 bases at J, with 9 bases in the middle. Germline assignment: CDR1 MNHEY and CDR2 SMNVEV (reference sequence). This CDR3 spans 14 amino acids. The DNA for the CDR3 is TGTGCCAGCAGTTTAGGACAGACTAACACTGAAGCTTTCTTT. This encodes CASSLGQTNTEAFF.

CDR3 bases: TGCGCCAGCAGCTGGAGCTCTGGGGCCAACGTCCTGACTTTC. Translated: CASSWSSGANVLTF. The chain recombines TRBV5-1 with TRBJ2-6; the D is unclear. Germline loops: CDR1 SGHRS, CDR2 YFSETQ. This CDR3 contains 14 residues. Trimming stripped 3 bases from V and 0 bases from J, with 4 bases between.